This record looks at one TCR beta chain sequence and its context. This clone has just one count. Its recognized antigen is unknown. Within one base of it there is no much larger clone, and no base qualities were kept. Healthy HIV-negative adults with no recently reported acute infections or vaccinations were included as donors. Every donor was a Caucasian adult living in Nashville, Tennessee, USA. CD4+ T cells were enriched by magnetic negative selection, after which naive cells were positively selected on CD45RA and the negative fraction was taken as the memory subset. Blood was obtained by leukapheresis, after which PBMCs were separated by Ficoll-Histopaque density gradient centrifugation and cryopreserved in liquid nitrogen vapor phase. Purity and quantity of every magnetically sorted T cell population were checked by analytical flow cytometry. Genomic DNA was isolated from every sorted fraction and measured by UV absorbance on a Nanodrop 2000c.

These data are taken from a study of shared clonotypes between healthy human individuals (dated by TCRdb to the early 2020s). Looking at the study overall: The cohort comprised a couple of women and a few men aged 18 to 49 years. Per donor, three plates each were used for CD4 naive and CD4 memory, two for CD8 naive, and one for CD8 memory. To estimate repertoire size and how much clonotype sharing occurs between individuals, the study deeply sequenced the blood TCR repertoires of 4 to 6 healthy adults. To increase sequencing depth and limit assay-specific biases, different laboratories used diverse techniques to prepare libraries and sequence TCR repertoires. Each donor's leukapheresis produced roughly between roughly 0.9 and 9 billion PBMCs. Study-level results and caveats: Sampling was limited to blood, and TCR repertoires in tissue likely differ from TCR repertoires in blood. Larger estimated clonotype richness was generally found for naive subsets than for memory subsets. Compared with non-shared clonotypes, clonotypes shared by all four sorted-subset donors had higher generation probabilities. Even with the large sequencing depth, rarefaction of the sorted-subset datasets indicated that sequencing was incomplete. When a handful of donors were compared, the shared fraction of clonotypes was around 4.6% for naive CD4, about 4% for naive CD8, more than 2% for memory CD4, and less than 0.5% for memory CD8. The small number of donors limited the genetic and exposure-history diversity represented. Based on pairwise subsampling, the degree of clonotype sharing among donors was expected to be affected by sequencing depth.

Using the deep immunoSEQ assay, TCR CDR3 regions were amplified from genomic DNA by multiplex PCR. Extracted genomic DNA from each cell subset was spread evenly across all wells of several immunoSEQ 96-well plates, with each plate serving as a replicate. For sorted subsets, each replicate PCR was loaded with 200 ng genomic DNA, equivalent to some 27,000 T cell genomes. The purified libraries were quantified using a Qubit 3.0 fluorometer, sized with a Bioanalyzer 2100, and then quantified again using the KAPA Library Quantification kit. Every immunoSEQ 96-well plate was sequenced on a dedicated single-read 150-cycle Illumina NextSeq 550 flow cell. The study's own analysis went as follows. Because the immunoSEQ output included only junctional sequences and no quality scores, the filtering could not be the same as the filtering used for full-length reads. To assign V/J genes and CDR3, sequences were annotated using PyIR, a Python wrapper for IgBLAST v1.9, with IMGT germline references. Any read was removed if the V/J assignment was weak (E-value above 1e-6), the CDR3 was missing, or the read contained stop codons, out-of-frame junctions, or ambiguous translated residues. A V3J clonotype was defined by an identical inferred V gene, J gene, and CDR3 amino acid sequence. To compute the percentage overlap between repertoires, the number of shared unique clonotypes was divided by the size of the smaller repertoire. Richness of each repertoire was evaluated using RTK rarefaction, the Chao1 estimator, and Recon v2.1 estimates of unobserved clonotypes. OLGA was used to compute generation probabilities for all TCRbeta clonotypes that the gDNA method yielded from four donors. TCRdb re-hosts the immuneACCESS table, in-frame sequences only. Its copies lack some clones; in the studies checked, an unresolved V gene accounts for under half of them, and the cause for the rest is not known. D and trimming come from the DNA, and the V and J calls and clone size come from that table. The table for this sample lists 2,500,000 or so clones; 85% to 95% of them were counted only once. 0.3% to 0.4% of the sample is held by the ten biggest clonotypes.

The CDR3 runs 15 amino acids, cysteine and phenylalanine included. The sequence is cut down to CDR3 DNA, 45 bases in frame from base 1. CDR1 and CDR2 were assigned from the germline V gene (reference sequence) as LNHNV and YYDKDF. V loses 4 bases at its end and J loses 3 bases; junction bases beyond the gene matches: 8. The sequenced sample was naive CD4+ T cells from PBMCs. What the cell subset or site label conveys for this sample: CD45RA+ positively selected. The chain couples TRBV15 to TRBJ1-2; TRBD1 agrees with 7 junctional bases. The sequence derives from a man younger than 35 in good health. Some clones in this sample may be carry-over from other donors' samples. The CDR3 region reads CATSNPTGFDYGYTF. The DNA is TGTGCCACCAGCAACCCGACAGGGTTCGACTATGGCTACACCTTC.